These 28 T cell receptor beta chains share one sample of origin, sequenced in a study of T cells in Graves' hyperthyroidism and ophthalmopathy. RNA transcripts served as the template for amplifying TCR beta CDR3 regions. TCR CDR3 underwent first-round RT-PCR with the HTBI primer set. TCRdb re-analysed the multiplex PCR reads in MiXCR, keeping a single row per CDR3 protein. This sample yields 700,000 to 950,000 distinct CDR3 sequences, of which just over 35% are seen a single time; around 30% belongs to the top ten. The sequenced sample consisted of blood. The receptors here all came from a woman aged 35 to 49 with Graves' hyperthyroidism.

CDR3 residues: CATSRRQTYNEQYF. In DNA, the CDR3 is TGTGCCACCAGTAGGAGACAGACCTACAATGAGCAGTACTTC. The chain uses TRBV24-1 and TRBJ2-7; D is perhaps TRBD1 (5 bases). V was cut by 6 bases and J by 7 bases, with 18 bases left in between. This CDR3 has 14 amino acids. Germline CDR1 reads KGHDR; CDR2 reads SFDVKD.

This clonotype was counted ten times or more. V gene TRBV12-3 or TRBV12-4 combines with J gene TRBJ1-4, with D maybe TRBD1 (5 bases). Trimming removed 5 bases at V and 6 bases at J, with 13 bases between. The CDR3 is 14 amino acids. CDR3: CASSRGGWDEKLFF. The DNA of the CDR3 is TGTGCCAGCAGTCGGGGGGGATGGGATGAAAAACTGTTTTTT.

CDR3 bases: TGTGCCAGCAGTTACGGCCAGGGTGAGACTAACTATGGCTACACCTTC. This encodes CASSYGQGETNYGYTF. The rearrangement links TRBV6-5 to TRBJ1-2, with TRBD1 as a possible D gene (5 bases). This CDR3 region has 16 residues. The V end lost 2 bases, the J end lost 0 bases, and 13 bases lay between the germline ends. CDR1 MNHEY and CDR2 SVGAGI come from the germline V gene.

This clonotype was seen many times. This chain links TRBV11-2 with TRBJ2-7, with 8 bases that match TRBD2. V trimming: 1 base; J trimming: 3 bases; junction bases outside the gene matches: 2. The CDR3 runs to 14 residues. Germline V gives CDR1 SGHAT, CDR2 FQNNGV. CDR3 region: CASSLAGGLYEQYF. CDR3 nucleotides: TGTGCCAGCAGCTTAGCGGGAGGGCTCTACGAGCAGTACTTC.

This chain joins TRBV13 and TRBJ2-3; the D call may be TRBD1 or TRBD2 (5 bases each). The CDR3 length is 14 residues. Germline V lookup: CDR1 PRHDT, CDR2 FYEKMQ (reference sequence). V lost 6 bases and J 2 bases, leaving 12 bases between the germline ends. In DNA, the CDR3 is TGTGCCAGCAGTAAGGGACCTAACACAGATACGCAGTATTTT. Amino acids: CASSKGPNTDTQYF.

This clonotype showed up many times. The V call is TRBV29-1, the J call TRBJ1-3; tentative D call: TRBD1 (6 bases). V gave up 5 bases and J gave up 4 bases, with 9 bases separating them. Germline CDR1 and CDR2: SQVTM and ANQGSEA. The length of the CDR3 is 12 residues. CDR3 amino acids: CSVWDNGNTIYF. CDR3 DNA sequence: TGCAGCGTTTGGGACAACGGAAACACCATATATTTT.

This clonotype was seen repeatedly, ten times or more. The chain has TRBV20-1 and TRBJ1-2; 10 bases map to TRBD1. The V gene end was trimmed by 6 bases and the J gene end by 5 bases; junction bases not matched to a gene: 3. CDR1 is DFQATT and CDR2 is SNEGSKA in the germline V gene (reference sequence). This CDR3 is built from 12 residues. CDR3 sequence reads: CSAGDRGYGYTF. The CDR3 DNA follows: TGCAGTGCAGGGGACAGGGGATATGGCTACACCTTC.

This clonotype was counted at least ten times. The rearrangement links TRBV10-1 to TRBJ1-1, with 9 nucleotides matching TRBD1. This CDR3 contains 13 residues. J lost 1 base, V lost 10 bases, and 4 bases had no gene match. From germline, CDR1 is WNHNN and CDR2 SYGVQD (reference sequence). The CDR3 DNA sequence: TGCGCCACCCGACAGGGGGAGAACACTGAAGCTTTCTTT. The encoded protein is CATRQGENTEAFF.

The chain recombines TRBV11-2 with TRBJ1-2, with a tentative D call TRBD1 (5 bases). Per the germline V gene, CDR1 is SGHAT and CDR2 is FQNNGV. There are 14 residues in the CDR3. V was shortened by 6 bases and J by 0 bases, with 11 bases between the two germline ends. CDR3 bases: TGTGCCAGCAGTTCGACAGCAGCTAACTATGGCTACACCTTC. Its translation is CASSSTAANYGYTF.

The rearrangement joins TRBV12-3 or TRBV12-4 to TRBJ1-5, with D tentatively TRBD1 (5 bases). Between the trimmed V and J ends, which lost 7 bases and 0 bases, there was a span of 16 bases. The CDR3 consists of 16 residues. In DNA form, the CDR3 reads TGTGCCAGCACCCTGGGGCCGATCGGTAGCAATCAGCCCCAGCATTTT. It codes for CASTLGPIGSNQPQHF.

This clonotype was counted a few times. The gene calls are TRBV5-1 and TRBJ1-2; no clear D. Germline CDR1 reads SGHRS; CDR2 reads YFSETQ. This CDR3 comprises 15 residues. The V and J ends lost 3 bases and 2 bases respectively, with 14 bases between them. This CDR3 reads CASSSYTDGNYGYTF. In DNA form, the CDR3 reads TGCGCCAGCAGCTCCTACACCGACGGCAACTATGGCTACACCTTC.

The chain's CDR3 is CASSDNWGEMAEAFF. The CDR3 nucleotides are TGTGCCAGCAGCGATAATTGGGGTGAGATGGCTGAAGCTTTCTTT. The J gene is TRBJ1-1, the V gene TRBV7-9; unclear D gene. Germline CDR1 SEHNR, CDR2 FQNEAQ (reference sequence). Trimming shortened V by 5 bases and J by 6 bases, and 19 bases separated the two germline ends. CDR3 size: 15 residues.

This clonotype appeared many times. V and J are TRBV29-1 and TRBJ2-5; D perhaps matches TRBD2 (5 bases). The CDR3 has 11 amino acids. CDR1 is SQVTM, CDR2 ANQGSEA, per germline. The V end was cut by 2 bases, the J end by 5 bases, with 6 bases between. CDR3 sequence reads: CSVEPGETQYF. For the CDR3, the DNA is TGCAGCGTTGAACCGGGGGAGACCCAGTACTTC.

At least ten counts were recorded for this clonotype. V gene TRBV5-4 combines with J gene TRBJ1-1, with D unclear. Trimming removed 2 bases at V and 1 base at J, with 6 bases between. This CDR3 spans 13 amino acids. Germline V gives CDR1 SGHNT, CDR2 YYREEE (reference sequence). This chain's CDR3 is CASSLRTNTEAFF. The DNA for the CDR3 is TGTGCCAGCAGCTTACGGACGAACACTGAAGCTTTCTTT. The whole variable domain, remainder taken from reference TRBV5-4 and TRBJ1-1, is ETGVTQSPTHLIKTRGQQVTLRCSSQSGHNTVSWYQQALGQGPQFIFQYYREEENGRGNFPPRFSGLQFPNYSSELNVNALELDDSALYLCASSLRTNTEAFFGQGTRLTVV.

The chain carries TRBV7-2 and TRBJ1-1, with a tentative D call TRBD1 (6 bases). CDR1 SGHTA and CDR2 FQGNSA come from the germline V gene. Trimming shortened V by 2 bases and J by 1 base, and 17 bases separated the two germline ends. The CDR3 sequence is 17 residues long. The CDR3 here is CASSLKVLGGQNTEAFF. The CDR3 DNA reads TGTGCCAGCAGCTTAAAGGTCCTCGGGGGACAGAACACTGAAGCTTTCTTT. The whole variable domain, remainder taken from reference TRBV7-2 and TRBJ1-1, is GAGVSQSPSNKVTEKGKDVELRCDPISGHTALYWYRQSLGQGLEFLIYFQGNSAPDKSGLPSDRFSAERTGGSVSTLTIQRTQQEDSAVYLCASSLKVLGGQNTEAFFGQGTRLTVV.

With regard to this clonotype: The junction does not match germline at one end; this may be a read error. The chain couples TRBV7-7 to TRBJ1-1; tentative D call: TRBD1 (6 bases). CDR3 length: 13 residues. Germline-derived CDR1 and CDR2 are SSHAT and FNYEAQ (reference sequence). CDR3 loop: CASSQGQNTEALF. CDR3 coding DNA: TGTGCTAGCAGCCAAGGACAGAACACTGAAGCTCTCTTT.

The chain couples TRBV6-5 to TRBJ1-5; no clear D gene. This CDR3 has 15 amino acids. Germline assignment: CDR1 MNHEY and CDR2 SVGAGI. The V end was cut by 0 bases, the J end by 0 bases, with 6 bases between. CDR3 nucleotide sequence: TGTGCCAGCAGTTACTCCGCGTATAGCAATCAGCCCCAGCATTTT. This codes for CASSYSAYSNQPQHF.

This clonotype was picked up many times. The DNA for the CDR3 is TGTGCCAGCGGGGACAGGGGACTCAATTCACCCCTCCACTTT. Encoded protein: CASGDRGLNSPLHF. V and J are TRBV25-1 and TRBJ1-6; TRBD1 matches 10 bases. J lost 7 bases, V lost 8 bases, and 5 bases had no gene match. CDR1 is MGHDK, CDR2 SYGVNS, per germline. The CDR3 has 14 amino acids.

This sequence joins TRBV4-3 and TRBJ1-4; D might be TRBD1 (5 bases). CDR1 is LGHNA and CDR2 is YSLEER in the germline V gene. The CDR3 consists of 17 residues. V lost 0 bases and J 1 base, leaving 12 bases between the germline ends. As DNA, the CDR3 is TGCGCCAGCAGCCAAGATGGCCAGGGTCGAACTAATGAAAAACTGTTTTTT. It codes for CASSQDGQGRTNEKLFF.

With regard to this clonotype: With a much larger clone just one base away, this may be a read error. In this CDR3 the conserved last residue, phenylalanine or tryptophan, is missing, so a read error is likely. The gene calls are TRBV12-3 or TRBV12-4 and TRBJ1-1; a weak D match, TRBD1 (5 bases). V lost 2 bases to trimming and J lost 8 bases, with 18 bases between them. The length of the CDR3 is 15 residues. CDR3 DNA sequence: TGTGCCAGCAGTTTATGGTCTGGGACGGGACTCGAAGCTTTCCTT. Protein: CASSLWSGTGLEAFL.

The chain is built from TRBV7-2 and TRBJ1-2, with 7 bases lining up with TRBD1. The CDR3 has 17 amino acids. Germline V CDR1 and CDR2: SGHTA, FQGNSA. Germline trimming cut 4 bases from V and 3 bases from J; bases unmatched to any gene: 14. For the CDR3, the DNA is TGTGCCAGCAGCTACAGGGGACCTTCTAGTCCCTACTATGGCTACACCTTC. Its translation: CASSYRGPSSPYYGYTF.

V and J are TRBV11-2 and TRBJ1-5; 8 bases map to TRBD1. This CDR3 is built from 17 residues. V gave up 5 bases and J gave up 4 bases; unmatched junction bases: 13. In germline, CDR1 is SGHAT, CDR2 FQNNGV. In DNA, the CDR3 is TGTGCCAGCAGCGGGACAGGTTTACAACTTTGGAATCAGCCCCAGCATTTT. This sequence encodes CASSGTGLQLWNQPQHF.

In the case of this clonotype: A much larger clone lies a single base off, so this may be a read error. J is TRBJ1-5 and V is TRBV9; 9 bases line up with TRBD1. Germline V gives CDR1 SGDLS, CDR2 YYNGEE. This CDR3 is 14 amino acids long. Losses at the gene ends were 3 bases for V and 7 bases for J; bases not matched to a gene: 5. The CDR3, as DNA: TGTGCCAGCAGCGGGGGGGACAGGGACCAGCCCCAGCATTTT. It is translated as CASSGGDRDQPQHF.

The table lists this clonotype with a few counts. The chain links TRBV6-6 to TRBJ1-1; weak D call: TRBD1 (6 bases). CDR3 length: 18 amino acids. The V and J ends lost 0 bases and 1 base respectively, with 18 bases between them. The germline CDR1 and CDR2 sequences are MNHNY and SVGAGI (reference sequence). Written as DNA, the CDR3 is TGTGCCAGCAGTTACTCGAGGGGGAGGAGGAGAGGGAACACTGAAGCTTTCTTT. Translating it yields CASSYSRGRRRGNTEAFF.

This clonotype occurred a few times. This sequence joins TRBV11-2 and TRBJ2-7, with 9 bases identical to TRBD2. V gave up 4 bases and J gave up 5 bases; unmatched junction bases: 9. CDR1 is SGHAT and CDR2 is FQNNGV in the germline V gene. The CDR3 runs 15 residues. The CDR3 region has the DNA TGTGCCAGCAGCTCATACGGGACTAGCAGCGACGAGCAGTACTTC. The encoded protein is CASSSYGTSSDEQYF.

The V gene is TRBV19, the J gene TRBJ1-1; 8 bases fit TRBD1. The CDR3 is 16 amino acids. Trimming removed 7 bases from V and 1 base from J; junction bases left unmatched: 11. Germline CDR1 LNHDA, CDR2 SQIVND (reference sequence). The CDR3 region has the DNA TGTGCCAGTACCACCTTCCGGGACAGGAGGAACACTGAAGCTTTCTTT. Translating gives CASTTFRDRRNTEAFF. The full variable domain, rest sourced from reference TRBV19 and TRBJ1-1, is DGGITQSPKYLFRKEGQNVTLSCEQNLNHDAMYWYRQDPGQGLRLIYYSQIVNDFQKGDIAEGYSVSREKKESFPLTVTSAQKNPTAFYLCASTTFRDRRNTEAFFGQGTRLTVV.

This clonotype was observed at least ten times. The chain combines TRBV9 with TRBJ1-1; D is uncertain. The V end was cut by 6 bases, the J end by 5 bases, with 17 bases between. CDR3 length equals 14 residues. CDR1 SGDLS and CDR2 YYNGEE come from the germline V gene. The CDR3: CASKAAEVGTEAFF. CDR3 DNA: TGTGCCAGCAAAGCGGCCGAGGTTGGAACTGAAGCTTTCTTT.

This clonotype was picked up a small number of times. This chain connects TRBV2 to TRBJ1-5; D unclear. Germline-derived CDR1 and CDR2 are SNHLY and FYNNEI. V dropped 5 bases and J dropped 1 base, with 18 bases sitting between them. The CDR3 is made up of 17 amino acids. The CDR3 DNA follows: TGTGCCAGCAGTCCTCTGGAATTGCGGGGAAGCAATCAGCCCCAGCATTTT. It specifies CASSPLELRGSNQPQHF.